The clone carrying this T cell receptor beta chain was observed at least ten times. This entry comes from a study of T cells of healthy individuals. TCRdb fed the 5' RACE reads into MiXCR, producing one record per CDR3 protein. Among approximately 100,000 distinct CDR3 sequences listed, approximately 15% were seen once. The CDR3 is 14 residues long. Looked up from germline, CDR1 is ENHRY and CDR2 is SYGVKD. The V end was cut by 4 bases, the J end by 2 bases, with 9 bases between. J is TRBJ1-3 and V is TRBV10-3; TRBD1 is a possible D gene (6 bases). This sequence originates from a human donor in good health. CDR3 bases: TGTGCCATCAGTGCAGGGGTCCCTGGAAACACCATATATTTT. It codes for CAISAGVPGNTIYF.